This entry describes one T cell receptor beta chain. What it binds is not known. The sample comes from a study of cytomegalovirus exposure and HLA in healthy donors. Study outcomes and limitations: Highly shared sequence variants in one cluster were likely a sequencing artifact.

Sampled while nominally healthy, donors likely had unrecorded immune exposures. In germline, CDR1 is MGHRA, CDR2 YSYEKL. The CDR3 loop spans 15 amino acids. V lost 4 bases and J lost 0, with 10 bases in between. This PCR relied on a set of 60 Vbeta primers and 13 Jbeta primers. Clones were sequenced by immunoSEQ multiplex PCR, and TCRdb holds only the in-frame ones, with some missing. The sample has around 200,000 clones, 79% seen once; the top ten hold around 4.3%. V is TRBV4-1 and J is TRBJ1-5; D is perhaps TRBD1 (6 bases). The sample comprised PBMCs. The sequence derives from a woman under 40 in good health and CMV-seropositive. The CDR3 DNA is TGCGCCAGCAGCCCCGGACAGATTAGCAATCAGCCCCAGCATTTT. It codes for CASSPGQISNQPQHF.